This passage covers 28 T cell receptor beta chains from one sample sequenced in a study of blood T cells in healthy people across ages. A sample-barcoded 5' primer and a J-beta primer mix were used in a second PCR of about 7 to 11 cycles. One entry per CDR3 protein, called by TCRdb with MiXCR from the 5' RACE reads. The data hold 1 million or so distinct CDR3 sequences, with less than 25% observed a single time. These same records also appear under a second study, on T cells of mothers and their children.

Sequencing input: blood. Source of these receptors: a girl aged 2 to 9 in good health.

The chain links TRBV11-2 to TRBJ2-5; no clear D. Deletions cut 6 bases from V and 7 bases from J, with 12 bases between. This CDR3 region has 12 residues. Germline CDR1 is SGHAT and CDR2 is FQNNGV. The DNA for the CDR3 is TGTGCCAGCAGGGATCATTCGGGGACCCAGTACTTC. Translating it yields CASRDHSGTQYF.

A few counts support this clonotype. Given a much more abundant clone one base away, this may be a read error. The chain links TRBV7-9 to TRBJ2-7, with no clear D. V lost 2 bases, J lost 2 bases, and 7 bases lay in between. Germline CDR1 SEHNR, CDR2 FQNEAQ (reference sequence). The CDR3 is 13 residues long. This chain's CDR3 is CASSLPEPYEQYF. In DNA form, the CDR3 reads TGTGCCAGCAGCTTACCAGAGCCCTACGAGCAGTACTTC.

This clonotype turned up a few times. The rearrangement links TRBV12-3 or TRBV12-4 to TRBJ2-7; unclear D gene. The CDR3 totals 13 residues. V was clipped by 6 bases and J by 7 bases, with 16 bases between them. The CDR3 bases are TGTGCCAGCAGGAGTGGAGCCTATGGAGAGCAGTACTTC. Protein: CASRSGAYGEQYF.

At least ten counts were recorded for this clonotype. The chain is built from TRBV6-5 and TRBJ2-5, with no clear D. There are 13 residues in the CDR3. CDR1 is MNHEY, CDR2 SVGAGI, per germline. V was trimmed by 4 bases and J by 5 bases, leaving 11 bases between them. CDR3 loop: CASSSSGRETQYF. The DNA for the CDR3 is TGTGCCAGCAGTTCCTCGGGTAGGGAGACCCAGTACTTC.

The chain uses TRBV6-5 and TRBJ2-1; TRBD2 agrees at 10 bases. The CDR3 contains 13 residues. Trimming at V came to 8 bases and at J to 6 bases, leaving 4 bases not matched to a gene. Germline V CDR1 and CDR2: MNHEY, SVGAGI. The CDR3 bases are TGTGCCAGCGGCGCTAGCGGGGGCAATGAGCAGTTCTTC. Its protein is CASGASGGNEQFF.

The CDR3 coding sequence is TGCAGTGCTAGAGTTCTAGCGGGAGATTTAGAGACCCAGTACTTC. Encoded protein: CSARVLAGDLETQYF. The chain carries TRBV20-1 and TRBJ2-5, with TRBD2 matching 10 bases. With 1 base clipped from V and 4 bases from J, the junction kept 6 bases outside the gene matches. The germline gives CDR1 DFQATT, CDR2 SNEGSKA (reference sequence). CDR3 size: 15 residues.

CDR3 DNA: TGTGCCTACAAGGGGTTATCCGGGGAGCACACTGAAGCTTTCTTT. This gives the protein CAYKGLSGEHTEAFF. V usage is TRBV28 and J usage is TRBJ1-1; D is perhaps TRBD1 (5 bases). The germline V gene has CDR1 MDHEN and CDR2 SYDVKM. Trimming pared 11 bases from V and 3 bases from J, leaving 22 bases between. The CDR3 consists of 15 residues.

The chain has TRBV7-9 and TRBJ1-4; D uncertain. The germline V gene encodes CDR1 SEHNR and CDR2 FQNEAQ (reference sequence). The length of the CDR3 is 12 residues. Between the trimmed V and J ends, which lost 9 bases and 7 bases, there was a span of 12 bases. The CDR3 protein is CASALRVEKLFF. In DNA, the CDR3 is TGTGCCAGTGCCCTTCGAGTTGAAAAACTGTTTTTT. Combining the CDR3 with reference TRBV7-9 and TRBJ1-4 gives the whole variable domain DTGVSQNPRHKITKRGQNVTFRCDPISEHNRLYWYRQTLGQGPEFLTYFQNEAQLEKSRLLSDRFSAERPKGSFSTLEIQRTEQGDSAMYLCASALRVEKLFFGSGTQLSVL.

This clonotype was counted between two and nine times. V is TRBV7-3 and J is TRBJ1-1; possible D gene TRBD1, 5 bases. There are 13 residues in the CDR3. Germline assignment: CDR1 SGHTA and CDR2 FQGTGA. The V end was cut by 5 bases, the J end by 3 bases, with 10 bases between. The CDR3 DNA reads as TGTGCCAGCAGCCCTTCGGGGCACACTGAAGCTTTCTTT. Translated, it gives CASSPSGHTEAFF.

This clonotype was observed a handful of times. V is TRBV28 and J is TRBJ1-1; a possible D gene is TRBD1 (5 bases). V lost 10 bases, J lost 7 bases, and 16 bases lay in between. The length of the CDR3 is 12 residues. Germline V gene data show CDR1 as MDHEN and CDR2 as SYDVKM. CDR3 residues: CATLDSPLEAFF. DNA for the CDR3: TGTGCCACCCTAGACAGCCCTCTTGAAGCTTTCTTT.

This clonotype has a handful of counts. This chain joins TRBV2 and TRBJ1-1; D is undetermined. CDR3 length: 16 amino acids. V gave up 4 bases and J gave up 3 bases, with 18 bases separating them. Germline values: CDR1 SNHLY, CDR2 FYNNEI. The CDR3, as DNA: TGTGCCAGCAGTGGAGCCCTGTGGGGAAGTGACACTGAAGCTTTCTTT. Its translation: CASSGALWGSDTEAFF. The entire variable domain, with the rest obtained from reference TRBV2 and TRBJ1-1, is as follows: EPEVTQTPSHQVTQMGQEVILRCVPISNHLYFYWYRQILGQKVEFLVSFYNNEISEKSEIFDDQFSVERPDGSNFTLKIRSTKLEDSAMYFCASSGALWGSDTEAFFGQGTRLTVV.

J is TRBJ2-7 and V is TRBV12-3 or TRBV12-4, with 7 bases identical to TRBD1. The CDR3 sequence is 17 residues long. V dropped 3 bases and J dropped 6; count of bases not matched to a gene: 17. CDR3: CASSFSGGGARGGEQYF. The CDR3 bases are TGTGCCAGCAGTTTTTCAGGGGGTGGCGCGAGGGGCGGCGAGCAGTACTTC.

This clonotype was counted a few times. V is TRBV7-3 and J is TRBJ1-1; D remains unclear. The CDR3 has 15 residues. V was trimmed by 3 bases and J by 1 base, leaving 12 bases between them. Per germline, CDR1 SGHTA and CDR2 FQGTGA. The CDR3 nucleotides read TGTGCCAGCAGCTTGCTGAGGGTTAAGAACACTGAAGCTTTCTTT. Protein product: CASSLLRVKNTEAFF. The complete variable domain, with remaining parts taken from reference TRBV7-3 and TRBJ1-1, reads GAGVSQTPSNKVTEKGKYVELRCDPISGHTALYWYRQSLGQGPEFLIYFQGTGAADDSGLPNDRFFAVRPEGSVSTLKIQRTERGDSAVYLCASSLLRVKNTEAFFGQGTRLTVV.

This clonotype was counted only a few times. J is TRBJ2-1 and V is TRBV7-3; TRBD2 aligns across 8 bases. After removal of 4 bases from V and 0 bases from J, the junction contained 11 bases not matched to a gene. Germline-derived CDR1 and CDR2 are SGHTA and FQGTGA. The length of the CDR3 is 18 residues. CDR3 loop: CASSSDSIAGSSYNEQFF. The DNA of the CDR3 is TGTGCCAGCAGCTCGGATAGTATAGCGGGGAGCTCCTACAATGAGCAGTTCTTC.

The gene calls are TRBV4-1 and TRBJ2-5; 10 bases line up with TRBD2. The V gene end was trimmed by 3 bases and the J gene end by 1 base; junction bases not matched to a gene: 11. Germline CDR1 MGHRA, CDR2 YSYEKL. The CDR3 has 18 residues. CDR3 sequence: CASSHGLGSGRFQETQYF. DNA for the CDR3: TGCGCCAGCAGCCACGGGCTCGGTAGCGGGAGGTTCCAAGAGACCCAGTACTTC.

The chain is built from TRBV6-2 or TRBV6-3 and TRBJ2-5; D gene uncertain. This CDR3 is 13 amino acids long. Trimming cost V 2 bases and J 5 bases, with 9 bases left between them. Germline CDR1 MNHEY, CDR2 SVGEGT. CDR3 DNA: TGTGCCAGCAGTTACCTCTTTTCGGAGACCCAGTACTTC. It is translated as CASSYLFSETQYF.

Comments on this clonotype: The junction departs from the called germline gene at one end, perhaps through a read error. This chain joins TRBV7-9 and TRBJ2-2; 9 nucleotides line up with TRBD2. In germline, CDR1 is SEHNR, CDR2 FQNEAQ (reference sequence). The CDR3 runs 15 residues. The CDR3 sequence: CASSPPSGAPGELFF. The CDR3 DNA sequence: TGTGCCAGCAGCCCCCCTAGCGGGGCCCCCGGAGAGCTGTTTTTT.

In its sample, this clonotype was seen a few times. The V gene is TRBV4-2, the J gene TRBJ2-7; TRBD2 aligns across 8 bases. V was clipped by 3 bases and J by 1 base; unmatched bases: 5. CDR1 and CDR2 (germline): LGHNA, YNFKEQ. The CDR3 runs to 15 residues. The CDR3 DNA is TGTGCCAGCAGCCAGCTTAGCGGGACTTCCTACGAGCAGTACTTC. Protein sequence: CASSQLSGTSYEQYF.

This clonotype was counted between two and nine times. This rearrangement joins TRBV10-1 to TRBJ2-1; 8 bases agree with TRBD2. CDR3 length equals 12 residues. J gave up 10 bases and V 8 bases, and 7 bases lay outside the gene matches. Germline CDR1 and CDR2: WNHNN and SYGVQD (reference sequence). CDR3 coding DNA: TGCGCCAGCTCAGCGGGAGACCGGGAGCAGTTCTTC. Translating gives CASSAGDREQFF.

This clonotype has more than one count but fewer than ten. The rearrangement uses TRBV7-9 and TRBJ1-5, with D possibly being TRBD1 (5 bases). Trimming removed 5 bases at V and 1 base at J, with 12 bases between. Per germline, CDR1 SEHNR and CDR2 FQNEAQ (reference sequence). This CDR3 spans 15 amino acids. The CDR3 region is CASSVGPASNQPQHF. Written as DNA, the CDR3 is TGTGCCAGCAGCGTGGGACCGGCGAGCAATCAGCCCCAGCATTTT.

The chain employs TRBV6-2 or TRBV6-3 and TRBJ1-2; D remains unclear. The CDR3 is made up of 16 amino acids. V dropped 2 bases and J dropped 5 bases, with 18 bases sitting between them. Per the germline V gene, CDR1 is MNHEY and CDR2 is SVGEGT. The CDR3 DNA reads TGTGCCAGCAGTTACCCTTTTGAAGAGGGCGTATATGGCTACACCTTC. Amino acids: CASSYPFEEGVYGYTF.

This clonotype was counted only a few times. J is TRBJ2-5 and V is TRBV7-9; the D is unclear. V dropped 5 bases and J dropped 1 base, with 11 bases sitting between them. Germline CDR1 SEHNR, CDR2 FQNEAQ (reference sequence). The CDR3 is 14 residues long. The CDR3 loop reads CASSPRLLQETQYF. The DNA for the CDR3 is TGTGCCAGCAGCCCACGACTGCTCCAAGAGACCCAGTACTTC.

This clonotype turned up a few times. This sequence joins TRBV5-1 and TRBJ2-4; D gene uncertain. Germline CDR1 reads SGHRS; CDR2 reads YFSETQ. The CDR3 is made up of 16 amino acids. Trimming stripped 2 bases from V and 3 bases from J, with 15 bases between. The CDR3 reads CASSFVPPPGKNIQYF. The CDR3, as DNA: TGCGCCAGCAGCTTCGTCCCCCCCCCTGGCAAAAACATTCAGTACTTC.

A few counts support this clonotype. The rearrangement links TRBV28 to TRBJ2-5; 7 positions agree with TRBD2. Germline lookup yields CDR1 MDHEN and CDR2 SYDVKM. This CDR3 is 13 amino acids long. The V and J ends lost 5 bases and 4 bases, in that order; junction bases with no gene match: 4. CDR3 coding DNA: TGTGCCAGCAGTAAACGACTAGCAGAGACCCAGTACTTC. As protein: CASSKRLAETQYF.

The chain couples TRBV28 to TRBJ2-7, with D tentatively TRBD1 or TRBD2 (5 bases each). This CDR3 has 14 amino acids. V lost 3 bases, J lost 4 bases, and 13 bases lay in between. CDR1 and CDR2 from the germline V gene are MDHEN and SYDVKM. CDR3 bases: TGTGCCAGCAGTTTTGCCGGGGACGTTTACGAGCAGTACTTC. Translating gives CASSFAGDVYEQYF.

This clonotype was seen more than once but under ten times. The gene calls are TRBV11-2 and TRBJ2-3; the D gene is possibly TRBD2 (5 bases). The length of the CDR3 is 15 residues. The V gene's germline CDR1 is SGHAT and CDR2 FQNNGV. V lost 4 bases and J 2 bases, leaving 13 bases between the germline ends. Here the CDR3 reads CASSSLAGPTDTQYF. In DNA, the CDR3 is TGTGCCAGCAGCTCCCTAGCCGGTCCCACAGATACGCAGTATTTT.

This clonotype was seen more than once but under ten times. The rearrangement joins TRBV4-1 to TRBJ2-7; D not certain. The CDR3 runs 12 residues. Germline V gives CDR1 MGHRA, CDR2 YSYEKL. Trimming left V 1 base short and J 5 bases short, with 6 bases between. This CDR3 reads CASSQGQHEQYF. CDR3 nucleotides: TGCGCCAGCAGCCAAGGACAACACGAGCAGTACTTC.

Worth noting for this clonotype: One junction end disagrees with the germline gene, perhaps due to a read error. The chain joins TRBV2 to TRBJ2-7; no firm D call. Germline CDR1 reads SNHLY; CDR2 reads FYNNEI. The CDR3 is 12 residues long. The CDR3 is CASSTQFNEQCF. The CDR3 DNA sequence: TGTGCCAGCAGTACACAGTTCAACGAGCAGTGCTTC.